The 30 T cell receptor beta chains below all came from one sample that was sequenced in a study of molecular identifiers for immune sequencing clone quantification. TCRdb ran MiXCR on the PCR reads and lists one entry per CDR3 protein. The sample holds about half a million distinct CDR3 sequences, roughly 25% seen once. What was sequenced was naive CD8+ T cells from blood, with Jurkat cell RNA spiked in. The sample's subset: FACS-sorted CD8+CD4-CCR7+CD45RA+ naive T cells. The receptor set was obtained from a human donor in good health. Some libraries in this study had Jurkat cell RNA spiked in.

The table lists this clonotype with many counts. V gene TRBV7-3 combines with J gene TRBJ1-1, with 8 bases matching TRBD1. Germline CDR1 and CDR2: SGHTA and FQGTGA. The CDR3 contains 14 residues. Germline trimming cut 4 bases from V and 7 bases from J; bases unmatched to any gene: 8. The CDR3 sequence: CASSSGQGKVEAFF. In nucleotides, the CDR3 is TGTGCCAGCAGCTCCGGACAGGGAAAAGTTGAAGCTTTCTTT.

Concerning this clonotype: No conserved phenylalanine or tryptophan ends this CDR3, so it is likely a read error. The DNA is left out, because the CDR3 cannot be placed on it with certainty; the CDR3 is given as TCRdb lists it. The V and J genes are TRBV13 and TRBJ2-2. In germline, CDR1 is PRHDT, CDR2 FYEKMQ (reference sequence). The CDR3 is 15 amino acids long, termini counted. CDR3 residues: CASSLGLQNTGELFL.

The sample holds one count of this clonotype. A much bigger clone sits one base away, suggesting this may be a read error. This chain joins TRBV4-2 and TRBJ2-7; D is uncertain. This CDR3 comprises 16 residues. Germline V gives CDR1 LGHNA, CDR2 YNFKEQ. The CDR3 region is CASSQEGSGPSYEQNF. CDR3 nucleotide sequence: TGTGCCAGCAGCCAAGAAGGATCGGGCCCCTCCTACGAGCAGAACTTC.

Worth noting for this clonotype: This may be a read error: a much more frequent sequence differs by one nucleotide. V is TRBV7-9 and J is TRBJ2-7; D is undetermined. CDR1 and CDR2 (germline): SEHNR, FQNEAQ (reference sequence). The CDR3 spans 12 residues. CDR3 sequence (DNA): TGTGCCAGCGGCTTAGCATCGTGGGAGCAGTACTTC. This encodes CASGLASWEQYF.

There are many counts of this clonotype. V and J are TRBV7-2 and TRBJ2-1, with 11 bases that match TRBD2. V shed 1 base and J 5 bases; nucleotides not matched to a gene: 4. The germline V gene has CDR1 SGHTA and CDR2 FQGNSA. The CDR3 spans 16 residues. For the CDR3, the DNA is TGTGCCAGCAGCTTAGTCGCACTAGCGGGAGACAATGAGCAGTTCTTC. Amino acid sequence: CASSLVALAGDNEQFF.

As to this clonotype: A read error is possible here, since a much larger clone lies one base away. The rearrangement joins TRBV29-1 to TRBJ2-7; 12 bases fit TRBD1. CDR1 is SQVTM and CDR2 is ANQGSEA in the germline V gene. The CDR3 is made up of 15 amino acids. CDR3 sequence (DNA): TGCAGCGTCGAAAAGGGACAGGGGGCGGCCTACGAGCAGCACTTC. The encoded protein is CSVEKGQGAAYEQHF.

The V call is TRBV6-2 or TRBV6-3, the J call TRBJ2-3, with TRBD2 matching over 8 bases. Germline V gene sequence: CDR1 MNHEY, CDR2 SVGEGT. This CDR3 is 14 amino acids long. J lost 6 bases, V lost 9 bases, and 11 bases had no gene match. The CDR3 protein is CASALGGGSDTQYF. CDR3 DNA: TGTGCCAGTGCCCTCGGGGGGGGCTCGGATACGCAGTATTTT.

This clonotype turned up a few times. The J gene is TRBJ1-5, the V gene TRBV12-3 or TRBV12-4, with D possibly being TRBD1 (5 bases). The germline V and J ends were trimmed by 2 bases and 15 bases, with 14 bases remaining between them. This CDR3 comprises 12 residues. CDR3 amino acids: CASSLYLGDRHF. Here the CDR3 DNA reads TGTGCCAGCAGTTTATATTTAGGAGACAGGCATTTT.

Remarks on this clonotype: At one end, the junction sequence differs from germline, possibly due to a read error. The chain joins TRBV11-2 to TRBJ2-5; 14 bases are a match to TRBD2. This CDR3 is 19 amino acids long. Germline V CDR1 and CDR2: SGHAT, FQNNGV. DNA of the CDR3: TGTGCCAGCAGCCAAATCGGGACTAGCGGGAGTGGATGGGGAGAGACCCGGTACTTC. Protein product: CASSQIGTSGSGWGETRYF.

This clonotype has a count of ten or more. The V call is TRBV29-1, the J call TRBJ1-3; no clear D. From germline, CDR1 is SQVTM and CDR2 ANQGSEA. The CDR3 has 15 amino acids. Between the trimmed V and J ends, which lost 1 base and 0 bases, there was a span of 10 bases. The CDR3 DNA is TGCAGCGTTGAAGTTTGGAGCTTCTCTGGAAACACCATATATTTT. The encoded protein is CSVEVWSFSGNTIYF.

The table lists this clonotype with many counts. The rearrangement joins TRBV20-1 to TRBJ2-7; 8 bases agree with TRBD2. Germline V lookup: CDR1 DFQATT, CDR2 SNEGSKA (reference sequence). V lost 0 bases to trimming and J lost 3 bases; unmatched junction nucleotides: 7. This CDR3 has 15 residues. The DNA for the CDR3 is TGCAGTGCTAGAGATATCCAGCGGGAGTTCTACGAGCAGTACTTC. This codes for CSARDIQREFYEQYF.

The chain uses TRBV13 and TRBJ1-2, with 8 bases identical to TRBD1. Germline CDR1 PRHDT, CDR2 FYEKMQ (reference sequence). The length of the CDR3 is 13 residues. The V segment lost 5 bases and the J segment 5 bases; nucleotides outside the gene matches: 4. The CDR3 spells CASSPDRGYGYTF. As DNA, the CDR3 is TGTGCCAGCAGCCCTGACAGGGGATATGGCTACACCTTC.

This clonotype appeared a few times. This chain uses TRBV20-1 with TRBJ2-7; D is uncertain. The length of the CDR3 is 13 residues. With 0 bases removed from V and 0 bases from J, the gap between germline ends came to 6 bases. CDR1 DFQATT and CDR2 SNEGSKA come from the germline V gene (reference sequence). CDR3 in amino acids: CSARDQHSYEQYF. The CDR3 bases are TGCAGTGCTAGAGATCAGCACTCCTACGAGCAGTACTTC.

The rearrangement links TRBV13 to TRBJ2-7; TRBD2 matches 11 bases. The CDR3 has 15 amino acids. J lost 3 bases, V lost 4 bases, and 5 bases had no gene match. The germline gives CDR1 PRHDT, CDR2 FYEKMQ (reference sequence). CDR3 nucleotide sequence: TGTGCCAGCAGCTCCCGGACTAGCGGGTACTACGAGCAGTACTTC. Its translation is CASSSRTSGYYEQYF. Drawing the rest from reference TRBV13 and TRBJ2-7, the complete variable domain is AAGVIQSPRHLIKEKRETATLKCYPIPRHDTVYWYQQGPGQDPQFLISFYEKMQSDKGSIPDRFSAQQFSDYHSELNMSSLELGDSALYFCASSSRTSGYYEQYFGPGTRLTVT.

This clonotype was counted between two and nine times. The gene calls are TRBV6-2 or TRBV6-3 and TRBJ2-1; 12 bases fit TRBD2. Unmatched junction bases numbered 7, after V lost 5 bases and J lost 5 bases. The germline CDR1 and CDR2 sequences are MNHEY and SVGEGT. The CDR3 contains 16 residues. As DNA, the CDR3 is TGTGCCAGCAGTGGATGGACTAGCGGGACACACAATGAGCAGTTCTTC. This translates into CASSGWTSGTHNEQFF.

On this clonotype: It may be a read error: a sequence one base away is much more abundant. This rearrangement joins TRBV20-1 to TRBJ2-7; 10 bases match TRBD2. The CDR3 consists of 14 residues. Germline V CDR1 and CDR2: DFQATT, SNEGSKA (reference sequence). The V segment lost 4 bases and the J segment 3 bases; nucleotides outside the gene matches: 6. The chain's CDR3 is CSAKSGTSDYEQYF. Written as DNA, the CDR3 is TGCAGTGCTAAGTCCGGGACTAGCGACTACGAGCAGTACTTC.

This sequence joins TRBV7-8 and TRBJ2-5, with 14 bases aligning to TRBD2. J was trimmed by 3 bases and V by 4 bases; bases with no gene match: 13. This CDR3 has 19 residues. Germline CDR1 SGHVS, CDR2 FQNEAQ. CDR3 loop: CASSSVTSGGESHEETQYF. For the CDR3, the DNA is TGTGCCAGCAGCTCTGTGACTAGCGGGGGGGAGAGCCATGAAGAGACCCAGTACTTC.

This clonotype was picked up many times. V usage is TRBV6-1 and J usage is TRBJ1-1; tentative D call: TRBD1 (5 bases). This CDR3 contains 12 residues. Germline V CDR1 and CDR2: MNHNS, SASEGT. Deletions cut 7 bases from V and 3 bases from J, with 9 bases between. The CDR3: CASNWGYTEAFF. CDR3 coding DNA: TGTGCCAGCAACTGGGGGTACACTGAAGCTTTCTTT.

This clonotype was observed many times. This chain joins TRBV7-9 and TRBJ2-5; possibly TRBD1 for D (5 bases). CDR1 SEHNR and CDR2 FQNEAQ come from the germline V gene (reference sequence). This CDR3 has 15 residues. Trimming removed 5 bases at V and 2 bases at J, with 15 bases between. In DNA, the CDR3 is TGTGCCAGCAGCCTACCCCAGGGATTTCAAGAGACCCAGTACTTC. Protein: CASSLPQGFQETQYF.

This clonotype showed up just once. This rearrangement joins TRBV29-1 to TRBJ1-4; no firm D call. The CDR3 length is 10 residues. Germline CDR1 reads SQVTM; CDR2 reads ANQGSEA. The DNA for the CDR3 is TGCAGGTACCCGGCCAGTGGACTGTTTTTT. Amino acid sequence: CRYPASGLFF.

Concerning this clonotype itself: The junction and the germline gene differ at one end; a read error may be behind it. This chain links TRBV11-2 with TRBJ2-3, with D unclear. The CDR3 consists of 15 residues. Germline V gene lookup returns CDR1 SGHAT and CDR2 FQNNGV. In nucleotides, the CDR3 is TGTGCCGGCAGCTTAGTTCCCGGCGGCACAGATACGCAGTATTTT. Protein: CAGSLVPGGTDTQYF.

This clonotype was seen only a few times. This chain connects TRBV4-1 to TRBJ2-7; 8 nucleotides align to TRBD2. CDR3 length: 15 residues. In germline, CDR1 is MGHRA, CDR2 YSYEKL. The J segment lost 3 bases and the V segment lost 4 bases, leaving 8 bases of the junction unmatched. CDR3 loop: CASSPTGTSDYEQYF. The DNA for the CDR3 is TGCGCCAGCAGCCCCACCGGGACTAGTGACTACGAGCAGTACTTC.

The sample holds many counts of this clonotype. V and J are TRBV28 and TRBJ2-5, with a tentative D call TRBD2 (5 bases). This CDR3 has 13 amino acids. V lost 5 bases to trimming and J lost 7 bases, with 14 bases between them. Germline values: CDR1 MDHEN, CDR2 SYDVKM. CDR3 coding DNA: TGTGCCAGCAGTCCCCGTACAGAGGGGACCCAGTACTTC. Protein: CASSPRTEGTQYF.

The rearrangement uses TRBV29-1 and TRBJ2-7; 9 bases are shared with TRBD1. The CDR3 length is 14 residues. The V gene end was trimmed by 5 bases and the J gene end by 0 bases; junction bases not matched to a gene: 5. Germline V lookup: CDR1 SQVTM, CDR2 ANQGSEA. The CDR3 region has the DNA TGCAGCGTTAGCGACAGGGGGTCCTCCTACGAGCAGTACTTC. Translated: CSVSDRGSSYEQYF.

V usage is TRBV5-3 and J usage is TRBJ1-4, with D perhaps TRBD1 (5 bases). TRBV5-3 is treated as an ORF (open reading frame) with a function not yet certain. V was shortened by 8 bases and J by 11 bases, with 13 bases between the two germline ends. The CDR3 extends over 11 amino acids. The CDR3 is CASSRDPKLFF. The CDR3 nucleotides read TGTGCCAGCAGCAGGGACCCTAAACTGTTTTTT.

About this clonotype itself: This may come from a read error, since a much larger clone is one base off. The chain recombines TRBV7-9 with TRBJ2-4, with a tentative D call TRBD2 (5 bases). There are 16 residues in the CDR3. Germline V gene data show CDR1 as SEHNR and CDR2 as FQNEAQ (reference sequence). V lost 5 bases and J lost 3, with 17 bases in between. CDR3 amino acids: CASSPFLTTVKNIQYF. CDR3 sequence (DNA): TGTGCCAGCAGCCCTTTCTTGACTACAGTCAAAAACATTCAGTACTTC.

In regard to this clonotype: Possible read error: a much larger clone is one base away. J is TRBJ2-3 and V is TRBV4-1; D is unresolved. V was clipped by 4 bases and J by 0 bases, with 17 bases between them. Germline values: CDR1 MGHRA, CDR2 YSYEKL. This CDR3 contains 17 residues. CDR3 DNA: TGCGCCAGCAGCCCCTTTGTTGGCAGCCCTAGCACAGATACGCAGTATTTT. As protein: CASSPFVGSPSTDTQYF.

Comments on this clonotype: A much larger clonotype is one base distant, so this may be a read error. The conserved final phenylalanine or tryptophan is absent from the CDR3, which likely points to a read error. The chain recombines TRBV28 with TRBJ1-5; no firm D call. Germline V gene sequence: CDR1 MDHEN, CDR2 SYDVKM. V lost 3 bases and J 5 bases, leaving 23 bases between the germline ends. CDR3 length: 18 amino acids. The CDR3 sequence is CASSFGFREDSVDQPQHS. The CDR3 region has the DNA TGTGCCAGCAGTTTTGGATTCCGAGAGGATAGTGTGGATCAGCCCCAGCATTCT.

This clonotype was observed at least ten times. The chain joins TRBV12-3 or TRBV12-4 to TRBJ2-7; D is unclear. V lost 9 bases, J lost 3 bases, and 15 bases lay in between. The CDR3 consists of 13 residues. Here the CDR3 reads CASRLERYYEQYF. The CDR3 region has the DNA TGTGCCAGTAGATTGGAACGCTACTACGAGCAGTACTTC.

The sample holds many counts of this clonotype. The rearrangement links TRBV5-1 to TRBJ2-7; 10 bases are a match to TRBD1. V shed 0 bases and J 1 base; nucleotides not matched to a gene: 10. Germline CDR1 and CDR2: SGHRS and YFSETQ. The CDR3 loop spans 18 amino acids. CDR3 sequence reads: CASSLEWDRGFSSYEQYF. The DNA for the CDR3 is TGCGCCAGCAGCTTGGAATGGGACAGGGGTTTTAGTTCCTACGAGCAGTACTTC.